This T cell receptor (beta chain) was obtained from a study of blood T cell repertoires in COVID-19. Whole-study context: The samples span acute and convalescent COVID-19 from the United States, Italy and Spain. PBMCs, B-cell-depleted T cells, or T cells provided the cDNA or gDNA that made up the material.

TCRdb's table, derived via immunoSEQ multiplex PCR, lists solely in-frame clones and lacks some. The sample includes roughly 47,000 clones, 80% to 90% of them seen just once. This clone was observed a single time. Enrolled during active infection, Seattle patients were then followed longitudinally. The sequence was collected from an elderly woman with COVID-19, enrolled during active disease. What was sequenced was peripheral blood.

The CDR3 sequence: CASSPSGAGGYSTDTQYF. In DNA, the CDR3 is TGCGCCAGCAGTCCATCAGGGGCGGGGGGTTATAGCACAGATACGCAGTATTTT. The rearrangement links TRBV5-1 to TRBJ2-3, with 8 bases matching TRBD2. Germline V gene data show CDR1 as SGHRS and CDR2 as YFSETQ. The ends lost 5 bases at V and 0 bases at J; junction bases unmatched: 14. The CDR3 loop spans 18 amino acids.